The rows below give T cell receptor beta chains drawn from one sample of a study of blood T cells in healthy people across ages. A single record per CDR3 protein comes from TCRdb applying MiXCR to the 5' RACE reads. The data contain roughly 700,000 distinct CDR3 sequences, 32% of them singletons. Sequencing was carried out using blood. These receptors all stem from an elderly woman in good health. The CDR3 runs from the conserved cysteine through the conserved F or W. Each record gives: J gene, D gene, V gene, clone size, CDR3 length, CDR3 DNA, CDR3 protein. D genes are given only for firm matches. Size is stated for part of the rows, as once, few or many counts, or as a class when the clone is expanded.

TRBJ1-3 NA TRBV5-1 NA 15 TGCGCCAGCAGCTTGGAAGCTCAGCGTGGAAACACCATATATTTT CASSLEAQRGNTIYF
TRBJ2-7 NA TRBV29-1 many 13 TGCAGCGTCCGTTCAGGGGGGGCCTACGAGCAGTACTTC CSVRSGGAYEQYF
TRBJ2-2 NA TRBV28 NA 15 TGTGCCAGCAGGCCAGCCAGCCTAGACACCGGGGAGCTGTTTTTT CASRPASLDTGELFF
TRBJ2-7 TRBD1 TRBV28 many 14 TGTGCCAGCAGACTGACAGGGATTTTCTACGAGCAGTACTTC CASRLTGIFYEQYF
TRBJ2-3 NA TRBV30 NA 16 TGTGCCTGGAGTACCTGGCTAGTCGGGGGCGCAGATACGCAGTATTTT CAWSTWLVGGADTQYF
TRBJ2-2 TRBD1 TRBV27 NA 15 TGTGCCAGCGGCCATCGGACAGGGGGGACCGGGGAGCTGTTTTTT CASGHRTGGTGELFF
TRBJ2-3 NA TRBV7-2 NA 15 TGTGCCAGCAGCTTACCGGGAGAGGGCACAGATACGCAGTATTTT CASSLPGEGTDTQYF
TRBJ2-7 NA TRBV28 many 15 TGTGCCAGCAGTTTACGGGGTTCCTCCTCCTACGAGCAGTACTTC CASSLRGSSSYEQYF
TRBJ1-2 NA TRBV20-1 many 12 TGCAGTGCTAGTGCGGATTTCTATGGCTACACCTTC CSASADFYGYTF
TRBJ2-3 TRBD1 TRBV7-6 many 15 TGTGCCAGCAGCTTGATGACAGGGGGCACAGATACGCAGTATTTT CASSLMTGGTDTQYF
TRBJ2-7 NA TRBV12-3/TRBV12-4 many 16 TGTGCCAGCAGAAAGGGGGATGCGGGGCCCCACTACGAGCAGTACTTC CASRKGDAGPHYEQYF
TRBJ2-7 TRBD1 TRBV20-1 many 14 TGCAGTGCTAGAGATGACAGGGCCTCCTACGAGCAGTACTTC CSARDDRASYEQYF
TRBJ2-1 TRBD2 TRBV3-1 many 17 TGTGCCAGCCGGGATAATATCGGACTAGCGGAGGGCAATGAGCAGTTCTTC CASRDNIGLAEGNEQFF
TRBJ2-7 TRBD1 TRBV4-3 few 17 TGCGCCAGCAGCCAAGATCTAGGCAGGGGGCTCTCCTACGAGCAGTACTTC CASSQDLGRGLSYEQYF
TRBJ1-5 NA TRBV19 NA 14 TGTGCCAGTAGTATGGTGCGGGGGAATCAGCCCCAGCATTTT CASSMVRGNQPQHF
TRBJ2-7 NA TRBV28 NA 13 TGTGCCAGCAGTGCCAGTAAGCCCTACGAGCAGTACTTC CASSASKPYEQYF
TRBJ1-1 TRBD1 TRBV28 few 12 TGTGCCAGCAGACTCCCGACAGGGAGGGCTTTCTTT CASRLPTGRAFF
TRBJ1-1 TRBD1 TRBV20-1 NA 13 TGCAGTGCGCCAGGGGGCCCGAACACTGAAGCTTTCTTT CSAPGGPNTEAFF
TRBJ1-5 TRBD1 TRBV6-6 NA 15 TGTGCCAGCAGTTACATTGACAGGGGAACCCAGCCCCAGCATTTT CASSYIDRGTQPQHF
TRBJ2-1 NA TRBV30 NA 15 TGTGCCTGGAGTCCTTTCCCCCCCAACTACAATGAGCAGTTCTTC CAWSPFPPNYNEQFF
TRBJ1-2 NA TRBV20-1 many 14 TGCAGTGCCGCCCCCGCCGGGGTATGGGCTGGCTACACCTTC CSAAPAGVWAGYTF
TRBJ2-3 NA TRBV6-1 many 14 TGTGCCAGCAGTGAAGTACAGCGGGCAGATACGCAGTATTTT CASSEVQRADTQYF
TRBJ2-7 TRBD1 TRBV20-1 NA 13 TGCAGTGCTTCGGACAGGGTAGGCCACGAGCAGTACTTC CSASDRVGHEQYF
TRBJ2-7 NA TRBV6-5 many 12 TGTGCCAGCAGGATCCCACAGGGCGAGCAGTACTTC CASRIPQGEQYF
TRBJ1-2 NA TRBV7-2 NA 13 TGTGCCGGCAGTTTACAGGTCGCCTATGGCCACACCTTC CAGSLQVAYGHTF
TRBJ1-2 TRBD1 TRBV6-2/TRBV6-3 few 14 TGTGCCAGCAGAAGACCGGGACAGTGCTATGGCTACACCTTC CASRRPGQCYGYTF
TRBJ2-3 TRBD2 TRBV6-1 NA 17 TGTGCCAGCAGTCAAAATCTAGCGGGGGTCAGCACAGATACGCAGTATTTT CASSQNLAGVSTDTQYF
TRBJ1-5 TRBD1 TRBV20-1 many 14 TGCAGCACGGGACAGGGGGATAGCAATCAGCCCCAGCATTTT CSTGQGDSNQPQHF
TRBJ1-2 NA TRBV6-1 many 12 TGTGCCAGCAGGCTGACGGATTATGGCTACACCTTC CASRLTDYGYTF
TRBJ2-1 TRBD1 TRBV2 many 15 TGTGCCAGCAGTGAGGGGACAGGGTTGAGCAATGAGCAGTTCTTC CASSEGTGLSNEQFF
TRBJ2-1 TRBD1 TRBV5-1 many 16 TGCGCCAGCAGCTTGGGGGACAGCTACTCCTACAATGAGCAGTTCTTC CASSLGDSYSYNEQFF
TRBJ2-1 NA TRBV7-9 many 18 TGTGCCAGCAGCTTTTTTATACTCGAGACGGGGGGCCCAAATGAGCAGTTCTTC CASSFFILETGGPNEQFF
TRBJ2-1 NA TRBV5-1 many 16 TGCGCCAGCAGCCTGGACGGTGCAGGGAAATACAATGAGCAGTTCTTC CASSLDGAGKYNEQFF
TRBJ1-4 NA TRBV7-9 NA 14 TGTGCCAGCAGCTCACCCCAGGGTGGCGAAAAACTGTTTTTT CASSSPQGGEKLFF
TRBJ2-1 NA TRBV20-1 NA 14 TGCAGTGCTAGCGGGATCCCCTCCTACAATGAGCAGTTCTTC CSASGIPSYNEQFF
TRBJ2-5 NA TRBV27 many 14 TGTGCCAGCAACCCGACAGCGACTGCAGAGACCCAGTACTTC CASNPTATAETQYF
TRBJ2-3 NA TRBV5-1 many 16 TGCGCCAGCAGCTTTTACGGGTCTCTTGGCACAGATACGCAGTATTTT CASSFYGSLGTDTQYF
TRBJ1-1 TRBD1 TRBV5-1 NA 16 TGCGCCAGCAGCTTGACAGGGGCCGGGAGGAACACTGAAGCTTTCTTT CASSLTGAGRNTEAFF
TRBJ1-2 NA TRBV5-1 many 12 TGCGCCAGCAGCTCCTTATACTATGGCTACACCTTC CASSSLYYGYTF
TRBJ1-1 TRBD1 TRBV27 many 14 TGTGCCAGCACCCGGACAGGGGGCCTCACTGAAGCTTTCTTT CASTRTGGLTEAFF
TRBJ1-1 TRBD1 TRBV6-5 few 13 TGTGCCAGCAGCTCCAGGGGGGAAACTGAAGCTTTCTTT CASSSRGETEAFF
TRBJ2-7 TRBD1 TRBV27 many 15 TGTGCCAGCAGTTTCGGTCGGGACAGGGCCTACGAGCAGTACTTC CASSFGRDRAYEQYF